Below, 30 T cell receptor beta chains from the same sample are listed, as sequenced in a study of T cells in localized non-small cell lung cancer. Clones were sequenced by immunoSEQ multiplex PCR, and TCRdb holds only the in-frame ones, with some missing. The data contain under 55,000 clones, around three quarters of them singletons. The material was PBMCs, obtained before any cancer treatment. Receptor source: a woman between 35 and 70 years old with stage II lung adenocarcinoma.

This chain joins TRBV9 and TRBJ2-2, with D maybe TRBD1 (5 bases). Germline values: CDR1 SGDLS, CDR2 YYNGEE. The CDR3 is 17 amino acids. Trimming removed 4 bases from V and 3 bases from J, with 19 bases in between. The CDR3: CASSPQGRGWYTGELFF. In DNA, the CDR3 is TGTGCCAGCAGCCCCCAGGGAAGGGGATGGTACACCGGGGAGCTGTTTTTT. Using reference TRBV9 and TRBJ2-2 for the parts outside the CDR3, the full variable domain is DSGVTQTPKHLITATGQRVTLRCSPRSGDLSVYWYQQSLDQGLQFLIQYYNGEERAKGNILERFSAQQFPDLHSELNLSSLELGDSALYFCASSPQGRGWYTGELFFGEGSRLTVL.

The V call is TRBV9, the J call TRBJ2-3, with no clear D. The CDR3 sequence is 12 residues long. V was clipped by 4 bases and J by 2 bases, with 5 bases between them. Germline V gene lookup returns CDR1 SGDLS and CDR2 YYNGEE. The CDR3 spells CASSPPTDTQYF. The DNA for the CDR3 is TGTGCCAGCAGCCCCCCCACAGATACGCAGTATTTT.

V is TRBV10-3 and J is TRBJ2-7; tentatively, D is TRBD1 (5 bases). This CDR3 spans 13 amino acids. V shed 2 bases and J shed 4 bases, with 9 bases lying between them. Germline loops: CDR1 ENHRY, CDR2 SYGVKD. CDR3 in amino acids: CAISEDRLYEQYF. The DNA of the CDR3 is TGTGCCATCAGTGAGGACAGATTATACGAGCAGTACTTC.

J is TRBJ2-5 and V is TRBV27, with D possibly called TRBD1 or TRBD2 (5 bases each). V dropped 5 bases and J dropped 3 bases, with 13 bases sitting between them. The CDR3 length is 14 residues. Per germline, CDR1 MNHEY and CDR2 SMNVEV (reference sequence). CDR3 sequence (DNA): TGTGCCAGCAGTATAGGATGGGGGAAAGAGACCCAGTACTTC. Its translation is CASSIGWGKETQYF.

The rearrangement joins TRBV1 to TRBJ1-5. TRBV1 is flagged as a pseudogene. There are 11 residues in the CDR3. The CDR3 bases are TGCACCAGCAGCCAAGATCAGCCCCAGCATTTT. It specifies CTSSQDQPQHF.

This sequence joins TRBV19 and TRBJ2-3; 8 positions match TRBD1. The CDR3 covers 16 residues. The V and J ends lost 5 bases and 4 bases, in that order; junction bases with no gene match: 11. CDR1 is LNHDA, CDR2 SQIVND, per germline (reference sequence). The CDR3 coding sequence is TGTGCCAGTAGTTCCCGATCGACAGGGGCGTCAGATACGCAGTATTTT. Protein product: CASSSRSTGASDTQYF.

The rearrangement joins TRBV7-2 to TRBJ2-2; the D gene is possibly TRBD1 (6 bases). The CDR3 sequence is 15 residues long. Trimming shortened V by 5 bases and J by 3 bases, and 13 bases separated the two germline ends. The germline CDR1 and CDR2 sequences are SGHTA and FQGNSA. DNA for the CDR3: TGTGCCAGCAGCAAGGACAGATTGGACACCGGGGAGCTGTTTTTT. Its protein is CASSKDRLDTGELFF.

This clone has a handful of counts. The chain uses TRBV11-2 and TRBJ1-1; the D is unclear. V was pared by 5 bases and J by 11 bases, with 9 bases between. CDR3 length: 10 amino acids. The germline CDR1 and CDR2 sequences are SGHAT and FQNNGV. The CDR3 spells CASSLGCAFF. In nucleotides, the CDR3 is TGTGCCAGCAGCCTAGGGTGTGCTTTCTTT.

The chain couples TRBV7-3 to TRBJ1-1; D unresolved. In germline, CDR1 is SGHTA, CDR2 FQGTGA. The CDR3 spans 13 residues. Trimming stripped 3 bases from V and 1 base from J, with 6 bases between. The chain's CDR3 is CASSLVWNTEAFF. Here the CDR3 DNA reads TGTGCCAGCAGCTTGGTGTGGAACACTGAAGCTTTCTTT.

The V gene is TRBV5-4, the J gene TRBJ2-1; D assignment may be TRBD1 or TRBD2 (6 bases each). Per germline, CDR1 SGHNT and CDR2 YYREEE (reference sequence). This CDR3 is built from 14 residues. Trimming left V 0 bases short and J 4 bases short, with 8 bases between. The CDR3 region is CASSLEGGYNEQFF. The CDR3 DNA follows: TGTGCCAGCAGCTTGGAGGGGGGATACAATGAGCAGTTCTTC. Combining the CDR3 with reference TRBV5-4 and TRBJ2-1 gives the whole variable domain ETGVTQSPTHLIKTRGQQVTLRCSSQSGHNTVSWYQQALGQGPQFIFQYYREEENGRGNFPPRFSGLQFPNYSSELNVNALELDDSALYLCASSLEGGYNEQFFGPGTRLTVL.

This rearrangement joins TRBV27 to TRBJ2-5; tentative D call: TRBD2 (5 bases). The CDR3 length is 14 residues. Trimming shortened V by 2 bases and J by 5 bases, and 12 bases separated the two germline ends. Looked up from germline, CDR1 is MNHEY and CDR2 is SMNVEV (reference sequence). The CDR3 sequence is CASSLQRESETQYF. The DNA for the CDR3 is TGTGCCAGCAGTTTACAAAGGGAGTCGGAGACCCAGTACTTC.

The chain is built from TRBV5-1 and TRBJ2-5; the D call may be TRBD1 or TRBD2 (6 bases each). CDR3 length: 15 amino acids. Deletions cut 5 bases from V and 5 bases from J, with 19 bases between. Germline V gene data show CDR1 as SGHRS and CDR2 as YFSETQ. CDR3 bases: TGCGCCAGCAGTCCCCCGGGGGCGTGGGGGGAGACCCAGTACTTC. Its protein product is CASSPPGAWGETQYF.

CDR3 DNA: TGCGCCAGCAGCCCCCGAGGGGGACTAGCGGAGAACACAGATACGCAGTATTTT. Translation gives CASSPRGGLAENTDTQYF. The rearrangement links TRBV5-1 to TRBJ2-3; 11 positions agree with TRBD2. From germline, CDR1 is SGHRS and CDR2 YFSETQ. The CDR3 has 18 residues. With 4 bases clipped from V and 2 bases from J, the junction kept 12 bases outside the gene matches.

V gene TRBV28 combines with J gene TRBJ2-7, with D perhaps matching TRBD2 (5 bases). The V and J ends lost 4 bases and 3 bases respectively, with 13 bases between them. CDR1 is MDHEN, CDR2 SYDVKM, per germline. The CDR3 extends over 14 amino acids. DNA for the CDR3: TGTGCCAGCAGTTCCCCCGGAGGAGTCTACGAGCAGTACTTC. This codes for CASSSPGGVYEQYF.

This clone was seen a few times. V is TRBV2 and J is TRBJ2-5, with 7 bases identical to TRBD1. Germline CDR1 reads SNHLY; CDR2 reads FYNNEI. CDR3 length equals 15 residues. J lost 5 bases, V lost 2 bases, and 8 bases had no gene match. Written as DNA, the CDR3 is TGTGCCAGCAGTGAATCTGGGCGCAGGGGGGAGACCCAGTACTTC. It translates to CASSESGRRGETQYF.

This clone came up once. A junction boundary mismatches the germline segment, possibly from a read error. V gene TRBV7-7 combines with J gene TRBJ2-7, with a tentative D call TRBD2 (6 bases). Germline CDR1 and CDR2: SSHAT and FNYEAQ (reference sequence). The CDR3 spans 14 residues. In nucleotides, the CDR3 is TGTGCTAGCAGCTTAGCGGAAACTGTTGGCGAGCAGTACTTC. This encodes CASSLAETVGEQYF.

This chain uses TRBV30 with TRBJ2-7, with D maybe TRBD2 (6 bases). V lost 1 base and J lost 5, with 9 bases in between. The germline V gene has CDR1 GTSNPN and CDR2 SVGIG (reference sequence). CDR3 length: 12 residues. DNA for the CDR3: TGTGCCTGGAGTGCGGGGGACCACGAGCAGTACTTC. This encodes CAWSAGDHEQYF.

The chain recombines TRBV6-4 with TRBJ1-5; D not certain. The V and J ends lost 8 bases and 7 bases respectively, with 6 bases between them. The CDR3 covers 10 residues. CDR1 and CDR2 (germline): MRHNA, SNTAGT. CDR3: CASSQQPQHF. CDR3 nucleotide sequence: TGTGCCAGCTCACAACAGCCCCAGCATTTT.

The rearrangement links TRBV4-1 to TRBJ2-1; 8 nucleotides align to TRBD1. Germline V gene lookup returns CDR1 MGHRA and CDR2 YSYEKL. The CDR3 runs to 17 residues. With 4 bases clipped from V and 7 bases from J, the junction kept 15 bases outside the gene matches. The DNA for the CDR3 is TGCGCCAGCAGCCGTAGCAATGGGCAGGGGGCCGGTAATGAGCAGTTCTTC. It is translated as CASSRSNGQGAGNEQFF.

CDR3 DNA: TGTGCCAGCAGCCGGGACAGGGGGGTCGGAAATACGCAGTATTTT. Translation gives CASSRDRGVGNTQYF. The rearrangement joins TRBV7-2 to TRBJ2-3; 11 nucleotides match TRBD1. Trimming removed 5 bases from V and 7 bases from J; junction bases left unmatched: 8. The CDR3 sequence is 15 residues long. Germline-derived CDR1 and CDR2 are SGHTA and FQGNSA. Supplemented by reference TRBV7-2 and TRBJ2-3, the full variable domain reads GAGVSQSPSNKVTEKGKDVELRCDPISGHTALYWYRQSLGQGLEFLIYFQGNSAPDKSGLPSDRFSAERTGGSVSTLTIQRTQQEDSAVYLCASSRDRGVGNTQYFGPGTRLTVL.

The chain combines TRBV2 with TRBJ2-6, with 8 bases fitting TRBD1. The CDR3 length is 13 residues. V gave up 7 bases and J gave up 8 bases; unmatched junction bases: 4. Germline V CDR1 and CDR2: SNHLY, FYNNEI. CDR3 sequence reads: CASTWTGPNVLTF. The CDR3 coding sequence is TGTGCCAGCACTTGGACAGGGCCCAACGTCCTGACTTTC.

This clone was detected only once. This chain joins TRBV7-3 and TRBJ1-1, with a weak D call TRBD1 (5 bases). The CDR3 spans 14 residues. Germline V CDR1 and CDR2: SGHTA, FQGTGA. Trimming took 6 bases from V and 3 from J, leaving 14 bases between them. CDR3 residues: CASRDGAWDTEAFF. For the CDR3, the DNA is TGTGCCAGCAGGGACGGGGCATGGGACACTGAAGCTTTCTTT.

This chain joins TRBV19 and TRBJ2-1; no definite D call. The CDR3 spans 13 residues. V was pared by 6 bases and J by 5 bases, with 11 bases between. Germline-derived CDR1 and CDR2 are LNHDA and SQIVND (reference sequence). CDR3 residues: CASRTPPDNEQFF. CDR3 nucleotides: TGTGCCAGTAGGACCCCTCCGGACAATGAGCAGTTCTTC. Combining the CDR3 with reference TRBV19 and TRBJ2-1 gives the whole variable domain DGGITQSPKYLFRKEGQNVTLSCEQNLNHDAMYWYRQDPGQGLRLIYYSQIVNDFQKGDIAEGYSVSREKKESFPLTVTSAQKNPTAFYLCASRTPPDNEQFFGPGTRLTVL.

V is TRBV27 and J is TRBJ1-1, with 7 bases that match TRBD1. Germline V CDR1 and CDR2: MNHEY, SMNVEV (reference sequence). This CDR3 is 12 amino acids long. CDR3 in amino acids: CASRDRYTEAFF. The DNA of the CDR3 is TGTGCAAGCCGGGACAGATACACTGAAGCTTTCTTT.

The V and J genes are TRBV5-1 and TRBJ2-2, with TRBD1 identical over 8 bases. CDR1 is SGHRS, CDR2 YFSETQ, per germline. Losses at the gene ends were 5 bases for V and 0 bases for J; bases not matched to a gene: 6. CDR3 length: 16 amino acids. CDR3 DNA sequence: TGCGCCAGCAGAAGACAGGGGACCTCGAACACCGGGGAGCTGTTTTTT. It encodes CASRRQGTSNTGELFF.

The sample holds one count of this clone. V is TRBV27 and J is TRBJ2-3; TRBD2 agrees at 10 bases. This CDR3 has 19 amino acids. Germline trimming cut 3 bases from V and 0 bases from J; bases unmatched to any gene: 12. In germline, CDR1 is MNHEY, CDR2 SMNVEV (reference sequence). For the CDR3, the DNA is TGTGCCAGCAGTTTTCGGCTAGCGGGGGTGCAAGCTAGCACAGATACGCAGTATTTT. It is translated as CASSFRLAGVQASTDTQYF.

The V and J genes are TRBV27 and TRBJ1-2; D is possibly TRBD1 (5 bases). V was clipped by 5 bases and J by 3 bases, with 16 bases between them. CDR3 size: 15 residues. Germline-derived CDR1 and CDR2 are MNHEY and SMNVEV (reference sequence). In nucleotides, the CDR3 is TGTGCCAGCAGTCTTACCTCCGGGGGGGACTATGGCTACACCTTC. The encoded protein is CASSLTSGGDYGYTF.

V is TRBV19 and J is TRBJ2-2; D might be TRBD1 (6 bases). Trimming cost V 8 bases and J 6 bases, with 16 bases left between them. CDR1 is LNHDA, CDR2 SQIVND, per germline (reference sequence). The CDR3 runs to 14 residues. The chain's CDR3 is CASQGQFQSGELFF. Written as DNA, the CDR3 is TGTGCCAGTCAGGGGCAGTTTCAATCCGGGGAGCTGTTTTTT.

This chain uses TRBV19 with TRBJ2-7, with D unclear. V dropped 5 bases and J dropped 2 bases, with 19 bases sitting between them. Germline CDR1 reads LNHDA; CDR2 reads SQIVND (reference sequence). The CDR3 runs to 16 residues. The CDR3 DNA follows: TGTGCCAGTAGTGAGTATTCAGGACCGACCCCCTACGAGCAGTACTTC. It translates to CASSEYSGPTPYEQYF.

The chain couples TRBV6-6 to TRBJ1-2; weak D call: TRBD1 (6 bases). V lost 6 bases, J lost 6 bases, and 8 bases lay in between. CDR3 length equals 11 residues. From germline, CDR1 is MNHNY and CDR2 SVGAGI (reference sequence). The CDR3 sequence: CASRDRNGYTF. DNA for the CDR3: TGTGCCAGCAGGGACAGAAATGGCTACACCTTC.